This T cell receptor (beta chain) appears in the sequencing data of a study of PD-L1 blockade in urothelial cancer. Study background: Analyzed time points were 3 weeks (second dose) and 6 weeks after therapy began.

V was clipped by 9 bases and J by 2 bases, with 10 bases between them. Germline V gives CDR1 MRHNA, CDR2 SNTAGT. CDR3 length: 13 amino acids. In the case of this clone: Its matching antigen is unknown.

General study points: Durable benefit was linked to greater 3-week expansion of tumor-associated blood clones.

The data were produced by immunoSEQ multiplex PCR, yet TCRdb's version contains in-frame clones alone and is incomplete. The repertoire holds fewer than 130,000 clones, with around 82% as singletons. This TCR was recovered from a man aged 50-59 years with urothelial cancer. The specimen was PBMCs, collected around atezolizumab (anti-PD-L1) treatment. The V gene is TRBV6-4, the J gene TRBJ1-4; D is unclear. CDR3 sequence: CARAGITNEKLFF. The CDR3 DNA follows: TGTGCCAGGGCAGGAATTACTAATGAAAAACTGTTTTTT.